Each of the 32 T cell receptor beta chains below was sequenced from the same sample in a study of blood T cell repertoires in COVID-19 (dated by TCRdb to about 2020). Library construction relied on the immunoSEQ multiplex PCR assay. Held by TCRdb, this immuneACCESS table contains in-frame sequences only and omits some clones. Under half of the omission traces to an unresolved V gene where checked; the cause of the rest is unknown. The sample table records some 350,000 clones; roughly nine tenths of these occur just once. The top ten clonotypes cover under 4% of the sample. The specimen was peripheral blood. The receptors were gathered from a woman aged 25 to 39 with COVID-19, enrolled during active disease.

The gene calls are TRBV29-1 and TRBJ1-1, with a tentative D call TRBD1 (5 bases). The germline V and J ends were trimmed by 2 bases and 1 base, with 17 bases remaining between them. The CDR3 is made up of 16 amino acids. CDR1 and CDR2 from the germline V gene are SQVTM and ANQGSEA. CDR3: CSVELWFAGGNTEAFF. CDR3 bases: TGCAGCGTTGAATTGTGGTTCGCCGGGGGGAACACTGAAGCTTTCTTT. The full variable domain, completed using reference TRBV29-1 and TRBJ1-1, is SAVISQKPSRDICQRGTSLTIQCQVDSQVTMMFWYRQQPGQSLTLIATANQGSEATYESGFVIDKFPISRPNLTFSTLTVSNMSPEDSSIYLCSVELWFAGGNTEAFFGQGTRLTVV.

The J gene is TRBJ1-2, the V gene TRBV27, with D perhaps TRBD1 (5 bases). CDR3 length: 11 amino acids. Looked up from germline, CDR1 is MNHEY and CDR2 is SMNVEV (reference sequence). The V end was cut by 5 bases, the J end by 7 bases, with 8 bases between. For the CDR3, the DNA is TGTGCCAGCAGTCAGGGACTTGGCTACACCTTC. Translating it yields CASSQGLGYTF.

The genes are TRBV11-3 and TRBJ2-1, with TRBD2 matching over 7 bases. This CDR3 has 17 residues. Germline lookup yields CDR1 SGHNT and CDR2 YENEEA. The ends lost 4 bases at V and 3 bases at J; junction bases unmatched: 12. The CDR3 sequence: CASSSDISSGVYNEQFF. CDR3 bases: TGTGCCAGCAGCTCCGATATTTCTAGCGGAGTCTACAATGAGCAGTTCTTC. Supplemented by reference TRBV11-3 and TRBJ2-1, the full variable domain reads EAGVVQSPRYKIIEKKQPVAFWCNPISGHNTLYWYLQNLGQGPELLIRYENEEAVDDSQLPKDRFSAERLKGVDSTLKIQPAELGDSAVYLCASSSDISSGVYNEQFFGPGTRLTVL.

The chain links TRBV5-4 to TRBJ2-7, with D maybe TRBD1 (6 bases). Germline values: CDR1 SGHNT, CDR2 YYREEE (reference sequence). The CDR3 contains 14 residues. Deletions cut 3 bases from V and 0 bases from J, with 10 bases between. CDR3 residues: CASSWGHRSYEQYF. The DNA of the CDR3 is TGTGCCAGCAGCTGGGGACACCGCTCCTACGAGCAGTACTTC.

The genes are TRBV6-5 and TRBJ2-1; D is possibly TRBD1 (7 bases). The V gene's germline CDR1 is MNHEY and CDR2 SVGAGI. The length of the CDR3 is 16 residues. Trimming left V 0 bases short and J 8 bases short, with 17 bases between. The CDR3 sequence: CASSYSRLPRGDEQFF. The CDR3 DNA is TGTGCCAGCAGTTACTCACGGCTACCCAGGGGGGATGAGCAGTTCTTC.

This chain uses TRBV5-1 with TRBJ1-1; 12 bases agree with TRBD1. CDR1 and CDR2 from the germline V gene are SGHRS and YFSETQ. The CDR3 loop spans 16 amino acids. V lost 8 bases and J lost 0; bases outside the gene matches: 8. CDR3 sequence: CASFEGTGGVNTEAFF. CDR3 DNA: TGCGCCAGTTTTGAGGGGACAGGGGGCGTGAACACTGAAGCTTTCTTT.

CDR3 amino acids: CASSSNRGVWNEQFF. The CDR3 DNA reads TGTGCCAGCAGTTCTAACAGGGGCGTCTGGAATGAGCAGTTCTTC. The gene calls are TRBV2 and TRBJ2-1, with 7 positions matching TRBD1. CDR1 is SNHLY, CDR2 FYNNEI, per germline. Unmatched junction bases numbered 11, after V lost 5 bases and J lost 7 bases. This CDR3 has 15 amino acids.

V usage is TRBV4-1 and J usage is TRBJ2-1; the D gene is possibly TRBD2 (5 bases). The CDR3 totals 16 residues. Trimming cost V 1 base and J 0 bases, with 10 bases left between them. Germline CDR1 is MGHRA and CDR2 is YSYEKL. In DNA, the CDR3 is TGCGCCAGCAGCCAAGCCGGGGTCAGCTCCTACAATGAGCAGTTCTTC. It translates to CASSQAGVSSYNEQFF.

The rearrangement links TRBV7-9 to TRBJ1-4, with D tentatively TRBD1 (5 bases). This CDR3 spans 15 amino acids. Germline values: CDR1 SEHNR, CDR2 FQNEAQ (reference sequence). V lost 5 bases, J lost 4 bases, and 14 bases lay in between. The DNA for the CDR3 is TGTGCCAGCAGCCCTAACAGGTGGGATAATGAAAAACTGTTTTTT. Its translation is CASSPNRWDNEKLFF.

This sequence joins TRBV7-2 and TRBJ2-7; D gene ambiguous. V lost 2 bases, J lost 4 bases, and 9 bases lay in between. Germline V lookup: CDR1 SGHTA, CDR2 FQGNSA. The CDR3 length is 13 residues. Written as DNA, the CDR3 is TGTGCCAGCAGCTTAAATCGGCGGTACGAGCAGTACTTC. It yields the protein CASSLNRRYEQYF.

The CDR3 nucleotides read TGTGCCAGCAGCGACGAGACTAGCGGAGGCAATGAGCAGTTCTTC. This gives the protein CASSDETSGGNEQFF. The J gene is TRBJ2-1, the V gene TRBV6-4; 9 bases map to TRBD2. This CDR3 is built from 15 residues. Germline assignment: CDR1 MRHNA and CDR2 SNTAGT. V gave up 6 bases and J gave up 6 bases; unmatched junction bases: 9.

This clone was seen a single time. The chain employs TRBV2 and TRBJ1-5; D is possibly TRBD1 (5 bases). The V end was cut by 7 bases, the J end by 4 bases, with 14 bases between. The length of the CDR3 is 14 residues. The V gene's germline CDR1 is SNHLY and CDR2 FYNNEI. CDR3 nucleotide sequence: TGTGCCAGCAAGGGGCCACAGAATAATCAGCCCCAGCATTTT. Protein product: CASKGPQNNQPQHF.

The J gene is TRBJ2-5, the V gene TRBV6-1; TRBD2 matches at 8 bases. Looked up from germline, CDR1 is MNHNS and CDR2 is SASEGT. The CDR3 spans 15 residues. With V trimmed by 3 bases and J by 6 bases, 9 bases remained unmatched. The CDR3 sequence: CASSDPGGGRKTQYF. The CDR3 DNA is TGTGCCAGCAGTGATCCGGGGGGCGGGAGGAAGACCCAGTACTTC.

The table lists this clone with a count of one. In DNA form, the CDR3 reads TGTGCCAGCAGTTTATCGGTTTCCACCAGAAAGTCTAATGAGCAGTTCTTC. It encodes CASSLSVSTRKSNEQFF. V is TRBV27 and J is TRBJ2-1, with D uncertain. CDR1 is MNHEY and CDR2 is SMNVEV in the germline V gene (reference sequence). CDR3 length: 17 residues. Trimming shortened V by 0 bases and J by 7 bases, and 19 bases separated the two germline ends.

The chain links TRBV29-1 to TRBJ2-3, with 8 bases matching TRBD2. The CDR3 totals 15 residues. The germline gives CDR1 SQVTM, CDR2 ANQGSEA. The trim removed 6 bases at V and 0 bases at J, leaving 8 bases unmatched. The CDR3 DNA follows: TGCAGCGTCGCCGTTAGCGGGGTTAGCACAGATACGCAGTATTTT. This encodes CSVAVSGVSTDTQYF.

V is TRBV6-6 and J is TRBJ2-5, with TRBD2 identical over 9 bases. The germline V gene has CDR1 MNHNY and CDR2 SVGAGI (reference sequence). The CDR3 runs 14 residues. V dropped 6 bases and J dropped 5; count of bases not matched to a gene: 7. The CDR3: CASSPSGEWETQYF. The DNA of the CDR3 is TGTGCCAGCAGCCCTAGCGGGGAATGGGAGACCCAGTACTTC.

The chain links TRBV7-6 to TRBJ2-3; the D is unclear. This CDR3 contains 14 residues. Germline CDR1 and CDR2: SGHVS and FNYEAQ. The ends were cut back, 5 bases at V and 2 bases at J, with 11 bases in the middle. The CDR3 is CASSPTRATDTQYF. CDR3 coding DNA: TGTGCCAGCAGCCCGACAAGAGCCACAGATACGCAGTATTTT.

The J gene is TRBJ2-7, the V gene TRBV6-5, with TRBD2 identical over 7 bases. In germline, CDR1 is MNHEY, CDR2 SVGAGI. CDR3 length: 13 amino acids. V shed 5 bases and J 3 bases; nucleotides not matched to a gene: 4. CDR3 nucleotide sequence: TGTGCCAGCAGTACCGGACTAGGCTACGAGCAGTACTTC. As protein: CASSTGLGYEQYF.

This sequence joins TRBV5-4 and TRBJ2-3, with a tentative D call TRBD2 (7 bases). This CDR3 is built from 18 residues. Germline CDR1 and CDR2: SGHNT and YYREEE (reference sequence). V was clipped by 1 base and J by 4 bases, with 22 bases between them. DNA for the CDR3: TGTGCCAGCAGCTTGTTAGGGCGGACGGGGGGCAGGGCAGATACGCAGTATTTT. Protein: CASSLLGRTGGRADTQYF. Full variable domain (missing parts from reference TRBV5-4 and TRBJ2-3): ETGVTQSPTHLIKTRGQQVTLRCSSQSGHNTVSWYQQALGQGPQFIFQYYREEENGRGNFPPRFSGLQFPNYSSELNVNALELDDSALYLCASSLLGRTGGRADTQYFGPGTRLTVL.

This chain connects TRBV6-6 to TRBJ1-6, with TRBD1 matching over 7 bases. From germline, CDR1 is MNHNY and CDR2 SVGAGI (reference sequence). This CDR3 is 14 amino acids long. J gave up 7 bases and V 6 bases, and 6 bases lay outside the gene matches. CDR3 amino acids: CASSADRDNSPLHF. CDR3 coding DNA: TGTGCCAGCAGCGCAGACAGGGACAATTCACCCCTCCACTTT.

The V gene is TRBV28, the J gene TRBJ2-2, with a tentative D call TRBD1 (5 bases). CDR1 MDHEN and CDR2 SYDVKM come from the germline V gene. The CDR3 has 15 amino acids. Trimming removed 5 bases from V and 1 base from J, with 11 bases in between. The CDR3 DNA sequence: TGTGCCAGCAGTCCCCAGGGCAGGAACACCGGGGAGCTGTTTTTT. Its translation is CASSPQGRNTGELFF.

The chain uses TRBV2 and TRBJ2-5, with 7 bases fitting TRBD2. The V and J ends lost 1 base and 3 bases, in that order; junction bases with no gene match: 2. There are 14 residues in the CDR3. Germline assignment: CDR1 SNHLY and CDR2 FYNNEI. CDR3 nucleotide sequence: TGTGCCAGCAGTGAAGAGCTAGCGGAAGAGACCCAGTACTTC. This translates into CASSEELAEETQYF.

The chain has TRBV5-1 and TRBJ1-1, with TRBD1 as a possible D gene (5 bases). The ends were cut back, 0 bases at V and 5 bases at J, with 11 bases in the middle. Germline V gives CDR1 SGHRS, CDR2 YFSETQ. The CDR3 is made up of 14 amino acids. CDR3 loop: CASSLEPGRTEAFF. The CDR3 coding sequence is TGCGCCAGCAGCTTGGAACCAGGGCGAACTGAAGCTTTCTTT.

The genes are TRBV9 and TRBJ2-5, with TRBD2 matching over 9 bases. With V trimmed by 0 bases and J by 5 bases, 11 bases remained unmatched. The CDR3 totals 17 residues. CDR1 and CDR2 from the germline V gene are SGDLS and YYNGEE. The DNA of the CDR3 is TGTGCCAGCAGCGTAGTAGGGTCGGGACTAGCTTCTGAGACCCAGTACTTC. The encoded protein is CASSVVGSGLASETQYF.

CDR3: CASSSPPGNTIYF. The CDR3 region has the DNA TGTGCCAGCAGTTCCCCCCCGGGAAACACCATATATTTT. The rearrangement joins TRBV12-3 or TRBV12-4 to TRBJ1-3, with D uncertain. Deletions cut 4 bases from V and 4 bases from J, with 8 bases between. The CDR3 contains 13 residues.

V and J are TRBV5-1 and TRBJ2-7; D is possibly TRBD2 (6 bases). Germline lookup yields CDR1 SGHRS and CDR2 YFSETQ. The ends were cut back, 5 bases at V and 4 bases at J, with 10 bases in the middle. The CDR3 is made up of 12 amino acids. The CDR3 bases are TGCGCCAGCAGGGAGGGAGAATACGAGCAGTACGTC. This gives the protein CASREGEYEQYV.

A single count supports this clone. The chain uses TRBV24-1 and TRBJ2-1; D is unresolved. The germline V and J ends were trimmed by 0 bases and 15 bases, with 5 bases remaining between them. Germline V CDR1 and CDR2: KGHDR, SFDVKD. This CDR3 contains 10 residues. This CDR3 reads CATSDLLLFF. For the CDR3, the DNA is TGTGCCACCAGTGATTTGCTTCTGTTCTTC.

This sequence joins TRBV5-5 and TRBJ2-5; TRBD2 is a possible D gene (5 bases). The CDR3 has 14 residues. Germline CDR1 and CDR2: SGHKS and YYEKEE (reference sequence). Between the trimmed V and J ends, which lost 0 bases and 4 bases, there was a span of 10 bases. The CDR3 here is CASSLVREIETQYF. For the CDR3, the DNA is TGTGCCAGCAGCTTGGTTAGGGAGATAGAGACCCAGTACTTC.

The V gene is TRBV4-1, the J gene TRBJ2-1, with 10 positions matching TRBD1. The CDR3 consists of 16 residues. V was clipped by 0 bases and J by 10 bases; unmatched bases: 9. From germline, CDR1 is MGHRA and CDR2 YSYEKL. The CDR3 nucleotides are TGCGCCAGCAGCCAAGATCCGGGACAGGGGTCTGCCGAGCAGTTCTTC. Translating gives CASSQDPGQGSAEQFF.

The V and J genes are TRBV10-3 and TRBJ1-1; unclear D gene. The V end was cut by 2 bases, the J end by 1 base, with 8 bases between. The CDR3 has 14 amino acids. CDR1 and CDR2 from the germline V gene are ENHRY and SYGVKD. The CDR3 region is CAISEGEGNTEAFF. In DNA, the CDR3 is TGTGCCATCAGTGAGGGAGAAGGGAACACTGAAGCTTTCTTT.

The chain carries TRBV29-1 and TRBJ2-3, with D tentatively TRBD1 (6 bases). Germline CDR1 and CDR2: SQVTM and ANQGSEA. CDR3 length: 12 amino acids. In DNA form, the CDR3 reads TGCGGATTAAGGGGGTTCACAGATACGCAGTATTTT. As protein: CGLRGFTDTQYF.

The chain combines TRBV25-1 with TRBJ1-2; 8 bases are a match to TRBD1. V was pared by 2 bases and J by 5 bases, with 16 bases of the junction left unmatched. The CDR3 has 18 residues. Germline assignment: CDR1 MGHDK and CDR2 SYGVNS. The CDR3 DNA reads TGTGCCAGCAGTGAAGACGGCGTCAGGGGGCGCCGGCGGTATGGCTACACCTTC. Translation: CASSEDGVRGRRRYGYTF.